These 13 T cell receptor beta chains were sequenced from one sample in a study of shared clonotypes between healthy human individuals. The method was immunoSEQ multiplex PCR; TCRdb's version includes in-frame clones alone and lacks a portion of them. This table holds roughly 330,000 clones, roughly 70% found once. The sample comprised memory CD4+ T cells sorted from blood. Subset indicated: CD45RA-negative fraction. The receptors were gathered from a man aged 25-45 years in good health.

This chain connects TRBV6-1 to TRBJ1-4; D perhaps matches TRBD1 (5 bases). The germline CDR1 and CDR2 sequences are MNHNS and SASEGT. V was clipped by 8 bases and J by 10 bases, with 20 bases between them. This CDR3 contains 14 residues. The CDR3 coding sequence is TGTGCCAGCGCAGTCTTGCAGGATCAGGGAAAACTGTTTTTT. This codes for CASAVLQDQGKLFF.

This clone has just a few counts. The CDR3 region is CASSSLRDRGHYGYTF. Written as DNA, the CDR3 is TGTGCCAGCAGTTCCCTCCGGGACAGGGGGCACTATGGCTACACCTTC. The V and J genes are TRBV27 and TRBJ1-2; 12 nucleotides line up with TRBD1. Germline V CDR1 and CDR2: MNHEY, SMNVEV (reference sequence). Trimming removed 4 bases from V and 3 bases from J; junction bases left unmatched: 6. This CDR3 has 16 amino acids.

The chain employs TRBV28 and TRBJ2-3; possible D gene TRBD1, 6 bases. Trimming removed 2 bases at V and 1 base at J, with 10 bases between. The germline CDR1 and CDR2 sequences are MDHEN and SYDVKM. This CDR3 is built from 15 residues. DNA of the CDR3: TGTGCCAGCAGTTTAAGAGGGGGAGGCACAGATACGCAGTATTTT. This codes for CASSLRGGGTDTQYF.

The V call is TRBV6-5, the J call TRBJ2-7; D may be TRBD1 (5 bases). Germline CDR1 and CDR2: MNHEY and SVGAGI. Trimming shortened V by 0 bases and J by 3 bases, and 9 bases separated the two germline ends. This CDR3 has 14 residues. CDR3 sequence (DNA): TGTGCCAGCAGTTACTCGATAGGGGACTACGAGCAGTACTTC. The encoded protein is CASSYSIGDYEQYF.

This clone has just a few counts. The sample carries other DNA sequences with the same CDR3. The chain recombines TRBV30 with TRBJ1-2; D possibly corresponds to TRBD1 (6 bases). CDR3 size: 12 residues. V lost 5 bases and J 2 bases, leaving 9 bases between the germline ends. Germline assignment: CDR1 GTSNPN and CDR2 SVGIG (reference sequence). CDR3 nucleotides: TGTGCCTGGGGCGGACAGAACTATGGCTACACCTTC. Translation: CAWGGQNYGYTF. Looking up the rest from reference TRBV30 and TRBJ1-2 gives the full variable domain: SQTIHQWPATLVQPVGSPLSLECTVEGTSNPNLYWYRQAAGRGLQLLFYSVGIGQISSEVPQNLSASRPQDRQFILSSKKLLLSDSGFYLCAWGGQNYGYTFGSGTRLTVV.

The rearrangement uses TRBV19 and TRBJ2-6, with 8 positions matching TRBD1. J was trimmed by 0 bases and V by 7 bases; bases with no gene match: 5. CDR3 length equals 16 residues. The germline V gene has CDR1 LNHDA and CDR2 SQIVND (reference sequence). CDR3 nucleotides: TGTGCCAGTACCAACAGGGGGAGCTCTGGGGCCAACGTCCTGACTTTC. Amino acids: CASTNRGSSGANVLTF.

The rearrangement links TRBV5-5 to TRBJ2-7; TRBD2 matches at 12 bases. The CDR3 has 18 residues. Per the germline V gene, CDR1 is SGHKS and CDR2 is YYEKEE (reference sequence). The J segment lost 0 bases and the V segment lost 5 bases, leaving 12 bases of the junction unmatched. The CDR3 here is CASSPRLAGVRNSYEQYF. Here the CDR3 DNA reads TGTGCCAGCAGTCCCAGACTAGCGGGAGTTCGGAACTCCTACGAGCAGTACTTC.

V and J are TRBV7-8 and TRBJ2-1; D is unresolved. V was clipped by 5 bases and J by 9 bases, with 23 bases between them. The CDR3 totals 16 residues. Germline V lookup: CDR1 SGHVS, CDR2 FQNEAQ. CDR3 sequence (DNA): TGTGCCAGCAGCCCGGCCCCCAGATCCTGGTCAGGTGAGCAGTTCTTC. Translated, it gives CASSPAPRSWSGEQFF.

To note about this clone: This same CDR3 is encoded by further DNA sequences in the sample. J is TRBJ2-1 and V is TRBV7-2; D ambiguous. The CDR3 extends over 13 amino acids. Germline values: CDR1 SGHTA, CDR2 FQGNSA. Trimming took 3 bases from V and 5 from J, leaving 8 bases between them. CDR3 sequence reads: CASSLGHNNEQFF. CDR3 bases: TGTGCCAGCAGCTTGGGCCATAACAATGAGCAGTTCTTC.

The CDR3 DNA reads as TGTGCCAGCAGCAAACAGGGCCCGCCGGATACGCAGTATTTT. The encoded protein is CASSKQGPPDTQYF. This sequence joins TRBV9 and TRBJ2-3; perhaps TRBD1 as D (6 bases). V was trimmed by 4 bases and J by 6 bases, leaving 15 bases between them. Germline-derived CDR1 and CDR2 are SGDLS and YYNGEE. The CDR3 length is 14 residues. The whole variable domain, remainder taken from reference TRBV9 and TRBJ2-3, is DSGVTQTPKHLITATGQRVTLRCSPRSGDLSVYWYQQSLDQGLQFLIQYYNGEERAKGNILERFSAQQFPDLHSELNLSSLELGDSALYFCASSKQGPPDTQYFGPGTRLTVL.

The genes are TRBV2 and TRBJ2-5, with D possibly matching TRBD2 (5 bases). The germline V gene has CDR1 SNHLY and CDR2 FYNNEI. V was cut by 8 bases and J by 5 bases, with 15 bases left in between. This CDR3 is built from 13 residues. The CDR3, as DNA: TGTGCCAGCGGACCGCGCGAGCGGGAGACCCAGTACTTC. Protein: CASGPRERETQYF.

The rearrangement joins TRBV18 to TRBJ1-2; the D is unclear. CDR1 is KGHSH and CDR2 is LQKENI in the germline V gene. The ends were cut back, 3 bases at V and 0 bases at J, with 17 bases in the middle. This CDR3 region has 17 residues. The CDR3 DNA reads TGTGCCAGCTCACCTCAGGCGGAGCCGGGTCCTAACTATGGCTACACCTTC. Its protein product is CASSPQAEPGPNYGYTF.

The gene calls are TRBV30 and TRBJ2-3, with TRBD2 matching over 8 bases. The J segment lost 4 bases and the V segment lost 1 base, leaving 10 bases of the junction unmatched. Germline CDR1 reads GTSNPN; CDR2 reads SVGIG (reference sequence). This CDR3 region has 16 residues. The CDR3 bases are TGTGCCTGGAGTGCCCCTGGCGGGAGGCTCTCAGATACGCAGTATTTT. Protein sequence: CAWSAPGGRLSDTQYF.